The 30 T cell receptor beta chains reported below all come from one sample, sequenced in a study of Graves' ophthalmopathy and Graves' hyperthyroidism. RNA served as the template for amplifying TCR beta CDR3 regions. The first round was an RT-PCR with HTBI primers, and the second round was a multiplex PCR. TCRdb itself ran the multiplex PCR reads through MiXCR, one entry per CDR3 protein. The sample lists 300,000 to 400,000 distinct CDR3 sequences, 15% to 20% occurring once. Sample: peripheral blood. The receptors were sampled from an adult man with Graves' ophthalmopathy.

This clonotype was counted at least ten times. This chain uses TRBV11-2 with TRBJ2-1; possible D gene TRBD2, 7 bases. Germline V CDR1 and CDR2: SGHAT, FQNNGV. V was pared by 0 bases and J by 10 bases, with 16 bases between. The CDR3 length is 15 residues. DNA of the CDR3: TGTGCCAGCAGCTTAGATCCGGGGGGCTTAGGGGAGCAGTTCTTC. Translating gives CASSLDPGGLGEQFF.

The sample holds many counts of this clonotype. The chain has TRBV2 and TRBJ2-7; TRBD2 aligns across 9 bases. Germline V gene data show CDR1 as SNHLY and CDR2 as FYNNEI. V lost 9 bases, J lost 5 bases, and 14 bases stayed unmatched. This CDR3 contains 15 residues. In nucleotides, the CDR3 is TGTGCCAGATCCACGACCGGGACTAGCCCCGACGAGCAGTACTTC. It specifies CARSTTGTSPDEQYF.

This clonotype was seen repeatedly, ten times or more. V usage is TRBV7-9 and J usage is TRBJ1-2; maybe TRBD1 (6 bases). Looked up from germline, CDR1 is SEHNR and CDR2 is FQNEAQ (reference sequence). Deletions cut 2 bases from V and 7 bases from J, with 11 bases between. CDR3 length: 13 residues. CDR3 sequence (DNA): TGTGCCAGCAGCTTACGACAGGATCCTGGCTACACCTTC. Its protein is CASSLRQDPGYTF.

This clonotype was observed a handful of times. The rearrangement links TRBV4-2 to TRBJ2-7; TRBD2 is a possible D gene (5 bases). Trimming left V 1 base short and J 1 base short, with 14 bases between. This CDR3 has 16 amino acids. Germline V gives CDR1 LGHNA, CDR2 YNFKEQ. The CDR3, as DNA: TGTGCCAGCAGCCAAGTAAGTCAAGGGAGTTCCTACGAGCAGTACTTC. Translated, it gives CASSQVSQGSSYEQYF.

In this sample, this clonotype turned up many times. The chain joins TRBV6-5 to TRBJ2-2, with no clear D. Deletions cut 7 bases from V and 6 bases from J, with 12 bases between. The CDR3 covers 13 residues. Germline V gene lookup returns CDR1 MNHEY and CDR2 SVGAGI. CDR3 amino acids: CASIGGPSGELFF. CDR3 nucleotides: TGTGCCAGCATCGGCGGCCCGTCCGGGGAGCTGTTTTTT.

The J gene is TRBJ2-7, the V gene TRBV10-3; D is perhaps TRBD1 or TRBD2 (6 bases each). Trimming removed 4 bases at V and 3 bases at J, with 16 bases between. Germline V gives CDR1 ENHRY, CDR2 SYGVKD. This CDR3 spans 15 amino acids. The CDR3 nucleotides read TGTGCCATCAGTGCCTTGGAACAGGGAGGCTACGAGCAGTACTTC. Protein product: CAISALEQGGYEQYF.

This clonotype has a count of ten or more. The gene calls are TRBV7-2 and TRBJ2-7; TRBD2 matches at 9 bases. The V gene's germline CDR1 is SGHTA and CDR2 FQGNSA. CDR3 length: 15 residues. J was trimmed by 0 bases and V by 0 bases; bases with no gene match: 0. The CDR3 region has the DNA TGTGCCAGCAGCTTAGCAGCGGGGGGCTCCTACGAGCAGTACTTC. The encoded protein is CASSLAAGGSYEQYF.

This clonotype was seen repeatedly, ten times or more. This rearrangement joins TRBV6-6 to TRBJ2-7; 8 nucleotides agree with TRBD2. This CDR3 comprises 13 residues. V lost 6 bases, J lost 3 bases, and 4 bases stayed unmatched. The germline V gene encodes CDR1 MNHNY and CDR2 SVGAGI (reference sequence). CDR3 loop: CASSSGTSYEQYF. The DNA for the CDR3 is TGTGCCAGCAGCTCCGGGACTAGCTACGAGCAGTACTTC.

At least ten counts were recorded for this clonotype. The rearrangement links TRBV12-3 or TRBV12-4 to TRBJ2-7, with 11 bases that match TRBD1. The CDR3 sequence is 15 residues long. V gave up 0 bases and J gave up 5 bases; unmatched junction bases: 3. The CDR3 here is CASSLADRGLDEQYF. CDR3 DNA: TGTGCCAGCAGTTTAGCGGACAGGGGGCTGGACGAGCAGTACTTC.

The rearrangement uses TRBV12-3 or TRBV12-4 and TRBJ2-4; 10 bases fit TRBD1. The CDR3 has 21 residues. After removal of 4 bases from V and 0 bases from J, the junction contained 18 bases not matched to a gene. The CDR3 here is CASSSQSPGQGIGEAKNIQYF. The CDR3 DNA follows: TGTGCCAGCAGTTCCCAAAGTCCGGGACAGGGGATCGGGGAAGCCAAAAACATTCAGTACTTC.

This clonotype was seen many times. The J gene is TRBJ1-2, the V gene TRBV15; maybe TRBD1 (5 bases). The CDR3 totals 13 residues. Germline loops: CDR1 LNHNV, CDR2 YYDKDF (reference sequence). Trimming pared 4 bases from V and 4 bases from J, leaving 10 bases between. In DNA form, the CDR3 reads TGTGCCACCAGCATTCAGGGAGCCTATGGCTACACCTTC. Amino acids: CATSIQGAYGYTF.

This clonotype was detected ten times or more. V is TRBV5-1 and J is TRBJ1-3; no clear D. Per germline, CDR1 SGHRS and CDR2 YFSETQ. V was shortened by 1 base and J by 6 bases, with 8 bases between the two germline ends. This CDR3 region has 13 residues. The CDR3 loop is CASSLTPENTIYF. The CDR3, as DNA: TGCGCCAGCAGCTTGACTCCGGAAAACACCATATATTTT.

This clonotype has a count of ten or more. V usage is TRBV6-1 and J usage is TRBJ2-5, with D maybe TRBD2 (6 bases). There are 13 residues in the CDR3. The germline gives CDR1 MNHNS, CDR2 SASEGT. Trimming pared 0 bases from V and 7 bases from J, leaving 9 bases between. CDR3 bases: TGTGCCAGCAGTGAAGCTTTCGGGGGGACCCAGTACTTC. This encodes CASSEAFGGTQYF.

This chain uses TRBV12-3 or TRBV12-4 with TRBJ2-7; 10 bases are shared with TRBD2. The CDR3 is made up of 15 amino acids. V gave up 6 bases and J gave up 0 bases; unmatched junction bases: 5. This CDR3 is CASRQTSGNSYEQYF. Written as DNA, the CDR3 is TGTGCCAGCAGACAAACTAGCGGGAACTCCTACGAGCAGTACTTC.

This clonotype was picked up a small number of times. The V call is TRBV7-8, the J call TRBJ1-6; 8 nucleotides agree with TRBD1. This CDR3 spans 15 amino acids. V lost 1 base to trimming and J lost 7 bases; unmatched junction nucleotides: 3. Germline lookup yields CDR1 SGHVS and CDR2 FQNEAQ. The CDR3 DNA reads TGTGCCAGCAGCTTAGGGCAGGGGGCAAATTCACCCCTCCACTTT. Its protein product is CASSLGQGANSPLHF.

This clonotype occurred many times. CDR3 sequence: CAWSEGTGGYNSPLHF. The CDR3 DNA reads as TGTGCCTGGAGCGAGGGGACAGGGGGCTATAATTCACCCCTCCACTTT. The rearrangement uses TRBV30 and TRBJ1-6; 11 bases match TRBD1. Germline V CDR1 and CDR2: GTSNPN, SVGIG (reference sequence). Trimming at V came to 3 bases and at J to 3 bases, leaving 4 bases not matched to a gene. The CDR3 is 16 amino acids.

This clonotype was counted many times. The chain recombines TRBV6-1 with TRBJ2-2; D is ambiguous. V was trimmed by 2 bases and J by 3 bases, leaving 7 bases between them. The germline V gene encodes CDR1 MNHNS and CDR2 SASEGT. The CDR3 is 14 residues long. CDR3 coding DNA: TGTGCCAGCAGTGAAAGATGGGACACCGGGGAGCTGTTTTTT. Protein: CASSERWDTGELFF.

The genes are TRBV28 and TRBJ2-7; 7 positions agree with TRBD1. This CDR3 is built from 16 residues. Germline V lookup: CDR1 MDHEN, CDR2 SYDVKM. V was pared by 2 bases and J by 0 bases, with 7 bases of the junction left unmatched. The CDR3 sequence is CASSLGDRAISYEQYF. The CDR3 DNA sequence: TGTGCCAGCAGTTTAGGGGACAGAGCTATCTCCTACGAGCAGTACTTC.

In its sample, this clonotype was seen many times. This chain links TRBV7-2 with TRBJ2-7, with D tentatively TRBD2 (5 bases). V dropped 5 bases and J dropped 3 bases, with 14 bases sitting between them. Germline-derived CDR1 and CDR2 are SGHTA and FQGNSA. The CDR3 is 14 amino acids. The CDR3 spells CASSPGGANYEQYF. CDR3 coding DNA: TGTGCCAGCAGCCCAGGAGGAGCAAACTACGAGCAGTACTTC.

This clonotype was counted ten times or more. The gene calls are TRBV18 and TRBJ2-7; D possibly uses TRBD1 or TRBD2 (5 bases each). The germline CDR1 and CDR2 sequences are KGHSH and LQKENI. Trimming stripped 6 bases from V and 2 bases from J, with 11 bases between. CDR3 length: 13 residues. The CDR3 protein is CASSGDVTYEQYF. The CDR3 DNA follows: TGTGCCAGCTCTGGGGACGTAACCTACGAGCAGTACTTC. Filled out from reference TRBV18 and TRBJ2-7, the complete variable domain reads NAGVMQNPRHLVRRRGQEARLRCSPMKGHSHVYWYRQLPEEGLKFMVYLQKENIIDESGMPKERFSAEFPKEGPSILRIQQVVRGDSAAYFCASSGDVTYEQYFGPGTRLTVT.

This clonotype was counted at least ten times. V and J are TRBV9 and TRBJ2-5; D is perhaps TRBD1 or TRBD2 (6 bases each). The CDR3 totals 14 residues. V dropped 4 bases and J dropped 5 bases, with 15 bases sitting between them. Germline lookup yields CDR1 SGDLS and CDR2 YYNGEE. For the CDR3, the DNA is TGTGCCAGCAGCCCACAGGGAGGCCCCGAGACCCAGTACTTC. It encodes CASSPQGGPETQYF.

In this sample, this clonotype turned up many times. This rearrangement joins TRBV3-1 to TRBJ1-2; D is ambiguous. The CDR3 consists of 14 residues. V lost 1 base, J lost 4 bases, and 10 bases lay in between. Germline CDR1 and CDR2: LGHDT and YNNKEL (reference sequence). As DNA, the CDR3 is TGTGCCAGCAGCCAAGGAACATCTACCTATGGCTACACCTTC. Translating it yields CASSQGTSTYGYTF.

A note on this clonotype: At one end, the junction sequence differs from germline, possibly due to a read error. The chain combines TRBV6-2 or TRBV6-3 with TRBJ1-2; D is undetermined. Germline V gene data show CDR1 as MNHEY and CDR2 as SVGEGT. This CDR3 region has 11 residues. CDR3 coding DNA: TGTGCCAGCAGTTACCCAGGCAGCAGAGCCTTC. It translates to CASSYPGSRAF.

This chain uses TRBV6-1 with TRBJ2-7, with TRBD1 identical over 10 bases. CDR1 MNHNS and CDR2 SASEGT come from the germline V gene. J lost 6 bases, V lost 6 bases, and 2 bases had no gene match. This CDR3 comprises 12 residues. DNA of the CDR3: TGTGCCAGCAGGGGGACAGGGGCCGAGCAGTACTTC. It is translated as CASRGTGAEQYF.

The sample holds many counts of this clonotype. This sequence joins TRBV20-1 and TRBJ2-7, with D possibly TRBD1 on 6 matching bases. The CDR3 extends over 13 amino acids. Germline V CDR1 and CDR2: DFQATT, SNEGSKA (reference sequence). Trimming pared 4 bases from V and 0 bases from J, leaving 10 bases between. The CDR3 DNA sequence: TGCAGTGCTACCGGGACAAGCTCCTACGAGCAGTACTTC. Protein sequence: CSATGTSSYEQYF.

This clonotype was seen many times. CDR3 protein: CSARKGVGTEAFF. The CDR3 DNA is TGCAGTGCTAGAAAGGGGGTTGGCACTGAAGCTTTCTTT. The chain has TRBV20-1 and TRBJ1-1, with D perhaps matching TRBD1 (6 bases). This CDR3 is 13 amino acids long. V lost 2 bases and J 4 bases, leaving 11 bases between the germline ends. The germline V gene has CDR1 DFQATT and CDR2 SNEGSKA (reference sequence).

This clonotype has at least ten counts. Sequence at one end of the junction differs from germline and may be a read error. The chain joins TRBV5-1 to TRBJ2-5; D is perhaps TRBD2 (5 bases). Germline CDR1 and CDR2: SGHRS and YFSETQ. The CDR3 spans 14 residues. For the CDR3, the DNA is TGTGCTAGCAGCTTAGGAGTGCGGCAAGAGACCCAGTACTTC. This encodes CASSLGVRQETQYF.

The chain recombines TRBV2 with TRBJ1-2; the D gene is possibly TRBD1 (5 bases). V was pared by 5 bases and J by 4 bases, with 17 bases between. The CDR3 length is 15 residues. From germline, CDR1 is SNHLY and CDR2 FYNNEI. The DNA of the CDR3 is TGTGCCAGCAGTTTATCCGGCGGTAGGGGCTATGGCTACACCTTC. Its protein is CASSLSGGRGYGYTF.

The table lists this clonotype with a few counts. The chain employs TRBV6-1 and TRBJ1-2; TRBD1 matches at 8 bases. Germline V CDR1 and CDR2: MNHNS, SASEGT. V trimming: 5 bases; J trimming: 3 bases; junction bases outside the gene matches: 11. This CDR3 comprises 16 residues. DNA of the CDR3: TGTGCCAGCAGTCCTATCCGGACAGGGAGGCACTATGGCTACACCTTC. This gives the protein CASSPIRTGRHYGYTF.

In this sample, this clonotype turned up many times. The chain employs TRBV15 and TRBJ1-5; D is possibly TRBD1 (6 bases). The CDR3 totals 15 residues. V dropped 0 bases and J dropped 7 bases, with 13 bases sitting between them. Germline V gene sequence: CDR1 LNHNV, CDR2 YYDKDF (reference sequence). CDR3 coding DNA: TGTGCCACCAGCAGAGATCCCAGGGGTCGACAGCCCCAGCATTTT. This translates into CATSRDPRGRQPQHF.